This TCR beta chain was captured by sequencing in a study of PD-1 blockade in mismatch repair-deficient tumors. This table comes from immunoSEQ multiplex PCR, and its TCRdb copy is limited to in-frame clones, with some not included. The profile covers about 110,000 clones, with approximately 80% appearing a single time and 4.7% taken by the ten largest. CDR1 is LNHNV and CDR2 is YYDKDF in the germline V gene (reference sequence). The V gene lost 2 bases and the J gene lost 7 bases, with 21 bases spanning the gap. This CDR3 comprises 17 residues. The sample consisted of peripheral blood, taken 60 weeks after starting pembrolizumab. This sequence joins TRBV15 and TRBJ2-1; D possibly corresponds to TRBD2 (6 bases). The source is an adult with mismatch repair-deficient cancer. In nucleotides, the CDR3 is TGTGCCACCAGCAGACAGGACGCGGGAATTACGGGGAATGAGCAGTTCTTC. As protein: CATSRQDAGITGNEQFF.